This T cell receptor beta chain was found in a study of blood T cell repertoires in COVID-19. The CDR3 loop spans 13 amino acids. V shed 6 bases, J shed 9 bases, and the junction held 8 bases outside the gene matches. The germline CDR1 and CDR2 sequences are MNHEY and SVGEGT. Only in-frame clones appear in the TCRdb table, and some are missing; sequencing was by immunoSEQ multiplex PCR. This table has roughly 41,000 clones, roughly nine tenths appearing once. The sequence derives from a man aged 55 to 70 with acute or convalescent COVID-19. The gene calls are TRBV6-2 or TRBV6-3 and TRBJ1-5, with 7 bases fitting TRBD1. Sequencing was performed on peripheral blood. The CDR3 reads CASSLDRMGPQHF. The DNA for the CDR3 is TGTGCCAGCAGCCTGGACAGGATGGGGCCCCAGCATTTT.